This T cell receptor beta chain comes out of a study of blood T cell repertoires in COVID-19. In the source study's methods: Amplifying reference gene primers gave estimates of nucleated cell counts. Method: immunoSEQ multiplex PCR; TCRdb's copy keeps in-frame clones and lacks some. From that table come the V and J calls and clone size; the DNA was used to work out D and trimming. This sample has about 82,000 clones, with more than 70% found just once. The receptor was isolated from a woman aged 55-75 years with acute or convalescent COVID-19. Sequencing was done on a sample of peripheral blood.

CDR3 nucleotides: TGTGCCAAAGGGGACTTTTTAAGCTCCTACGAGCAGTACTTC. Encoded protein: CAKGDFLSSYEQYF. This sequence joins TRBV2 and TRBJ2-7; perhaps TRBD2 as D (6 bases). The CDR3 extends over 14 amino acids. V shed 10 bases and J shed 0 bases, with 16 bases lying between them. In germline, CDR1 is SNHLY, CDR2 FYNNEI. Combining the CDR3 with reference TRBV2 and TRBJ2-7 gives the whole variable domain EPEVTQTPSHQVTQMGQEVILRCVPISNHLYFYWYRQILGQKVEFLVSFYNNEISEKSEIFDDQFSVERPDGSNFTLKIRSTKLEDSAMYFCAKGDFLSSYEQYFGPGTRLTVT.